This TCR beta chain came from a study of metastatic and nonmetastatic thyroid tumors. TCRdb reanalyzed the PCR reads with MiXCR. The data show about 5,600 clones, with under 35% seen just once and 20% to 25% held by the top ten. This clone was seen more than once but under ten times. Every patient was untreated before thyroid surgery. Germline V gene lookup returns CDR1 SGHTA and CDR2 FQGNSA. The J segment lost 6 bases and the V segment lost 5 bases, leaving 7 bases of the junction unmatched. CDR3 length equals 15 residues. The genes are TRBV7-2 and TRBJ2-2; 9 nucleotides agree with TRBD1. Sequenced: adjacent normal tissue. The TCR was taken from a female donor with papillary thyroid cancer or a benign thyroid nodule (not recorded which). Some clones in this sample may be carry-over from other donors' samples. The CDR3 sequence is CASSPGTGLSGELFF. CDR3 bases: TGTGCCAGCAGCCCGGGGACAGGGCTATCCGGGGAGCTGTTTTTT.